These 26 T cell receptor beta chains originate from one sample sequenced in a study of blood T cells in healthy people across ages. Primers used in a second PCR of about 6 to 12 cycles were a sample-barcoded 5' primer and a J-beta primer mix. TCRdb fed the 5' RACE reads into MiXCR, producing one record per CDR3 protein. The sample lists over a million distinct CDR3 sequences; 42% were seen once. Sequencing input: blood. Every receptor here comes from a young woman in good health.

The chain couples TRBV28 to TRBJ2-5, with 14 bases fitting TRBD2. CDR3 length: 18 amino acids. Germline V lookup: CDR1 MDHEN, CDR2 SYDVKM. Unmatched junction bases numbered 22, after V lost 8 bases and J lost 11 bases. CDR3 in amino acids: CASVPSGLAGARYNEQYF. The CDR3 DNA sequence: TGTGCCAGCGTCCCCTCGGGACTAGCGGGGGCGAGGTACAATGAGCAGTACTTC.

This clonotype has a handful of counts. The chain links TRBV12-3 or TRBV12-4 to TRBJ2-1; D is possibly TRBD1 (6 bases). The length of the CDR3 is 13 residues. V lost 5 bases and J lost 6, with 11 bases in between. CDR3 in DNA: TGTGCCAGCAGTCACGGACAGTTCAATGAGCAGTTCTTC. Translated: CASSHGQFNEQFF.

This clonotype was counted only a few times. The chain recombines TRBV27 with TRBJ2-1, with no clear D. The V and J ends lost 8 bases and 8 bases respectively, with 22 bases between them. The germline V gene encodes CDR1 MNHEY and CDR2 SMNVEV (reference sequence). This CDR3 region has 15 residues. The CDR3 coding sequence is TGTGCCAGCTCTCCGAAGATGATAAGGGCAGATGAGCAGTTCTTC. Amino acid sequence: CASSPKMIRADEQFF.

This clonotype appeared a few times. This chain connects TRBV10-3 to TRBJ2-7; 14 nucleotides align to TRBD2. The junction had 5 bases not matched to a gene; V was cut back by 9 bases and J by 4 bases. The CDR3 covers 14 residues. Germline CDR1 and CDR2: ENHRY and SYGVKD. CDR3 loop: CAIRLAGGAYEQYF. The CDR3 DNA reads TGTGCCATTAGACTAGCGGGAGGGGCGTACGAGCAGTACTTC.

This clonotype was picked up a small number of times. This rearrangement joins TRBV7-9 to TRBJ2-7; 7 bases map to TRBD1. The ends lost 4 bases at V and 2 bases at J; junction bases unmatched: 5. Germline CDR1 and CDR2: SEHNR and FQNEAQ (reference sequence). CDR3 length: 14 amino acids. The CDR3 bases are TGTGCCAGCAGCTCGACCGACAGGGCCTACGAGCAGTACTTC. It translates to CASSSTDRAYEQYF.

This chain links TRBV28 with TRBJ2-7; D unclear. The CDR3 contains 13 residues. The V and J ends lost 6 bases and 5 bases respectively, with 14 bases between them. Germline V lookup: CDR1 MDHEN, CDR2 SYDVKM. In nucleotides, the CDR3 is TGTGCCAGCAGAGTCGGCAGGCTCAACGAGCAGTACTTC. It translates to CASRVGRLNEQYF.

This clonotype was counted only a few times. This sequence joins TRBV7-2 and TRBJ2-3; D might be TRBD1 (7 bases). Germline CDR1 SGHTA, CDR2 FQGNSA. The CDR3 contains 15 residues. The V end was cut by 4 bases, the J end by 8 bases, with 19 bases between. This CDR3 reads CASSSYRGWEATQYF. The CDR3 DNA reads TGTGCCAGCAGCTCCTACAGGGGATGGGAGGCTACGCAGTATTTT.

This clonotype was counted at least ten times. V gene TRBV3-1 combines with J gene TRBJ1-6; 8 bases are shared with TRBD1. Unmatched junction bases numbered 4, after V lost 1 base and J lost 8 bases. The CDR3 has 15 residues. The germline V gene has CDR1 LGHDT and CDR2 YNNKEL (reference sequence). The chain's CDR3 is CASSQGGTGHSPLHF. CDR3 nucleotides: TGTGCCAGCAGCCAAGGAGGGACAGGCCATTCACCCCTCCACTTT.

The chain uses TRBV10-3 and TRBJ2-1, with D possibly TRBD1 on 5 matching bases. Germline V lookup: CDR1 ENHRY, CDR2 SYGVKD. V lost 0 bases to trimming and J lost 4 bases, with 7 bases between them. The CDR3 sequence is 14 residues long. The CDR3 region has the DNA TGTGCCATCAGTGAGTCTGGGGCATACAATGAGCAGTTCTTC. The encoded protein is CAISESGAYNEQFF.

This clonotype was seen a few times. The chain has TRBV7-2 and TRBJ2-1, with 12 bases that match TRBD2. Germline trimming cut 4 bases from V and 9 bases from J; bases unmatched to any gene: 7. Looked up from germline, CDR1 is SGHTA and CDR2 is FQGNSA. This CDR3 is 15 amino acids long. DNA of the CDR3: TGTGCCAGCAGCTCTAGCGGGGGGGCAAGTGGTGAGCAGTTCTTC. Its translation: CASSSSGGASGEQFF.

V usage is TRBV6-1 and J usage is TRBJ2-7; tentatively, D is TRBD1 (5 bases). The CDR3 runs to 16 residues. CDR1 is MNHNS and CDR2 is SASEGT in the germline V gene. V lost 2 bases and J 5 bases, leaving 19 bases between the germline ends. DNA of the CDR3: TGTGCCAGCAGTGAACGAAAGGGGCGGCGAGTGGACGAGCAGTACTTC. It specifies CASSERKGRRVDEQYF.

J is TRBJ2-3 and V is TRBV24-1, with D perhaps TRBD2 (6 bases). V was clipped by 4 bases and J by 7 bases, with 20 bases between them. Germline V gene data show CDR1 as KGHDR and CDR2 as SFDVKD. The CDR3 sequence is 16 residues long. CDR3 in amino acids: CATSDGGTTLGNTQYF. CDR3 bases: TGTGCCACCAGTGACGGCGGGACCACCCTTGGTAATACGCAGTATTTT.

Many counts were recorded for this clonotype. The chain recombines TRBV20-1 with TRBJ2-5; no clear D. Deletions cut 0 bases from V and 2 bases from J, with 7 bases between. The germline CDR1 and CDR2 sequences are DFQATT and SNEGSKA (reference sequence). The CDR3 sequence is 13 residues long. The CDR3 here is CSARDPGQETQYF. As DNA, the CDR3 is TGCAGTGCTAGAGATCCAGGTCAAGAGACCCAGTACTTC.

In this sample, this clonotype turned up once. This chain connects TRBV10-3 to TRBJ2-3; 7 positions agree with TRBD2. The germline gives CDR1 ENHRY, CDR2 SYGVKD. After removal of 6 bases from V and 6 bases from J, the junction contained 3 bases not matched to a gene. This CDR3 contains 12 residues. The CDR3 reads CAIREGGDTQYF. The CDR3 region has the DNA TGTGCCATCAGGGAGGGAGGGGATACGCAGTATTTT.

The rearrangement links TRBV5-1 to TRBJ2-7; possibly TRBD2 for D (7 bases). Germline V gives CDR1 SGHRS, CDR2 YFSETQ. With 4 bases removed from V and 2 bases from J, the gap between germline ends came to 19 bases. The CDR3 sequence is 16 residues long. DNA for the CDR3: TGCGCCAGCAGCGAGGTCAGGGGAGCGGGGACCTACGAGCAGTACTTC. Its protein product is CASSEVRGAGTYEQYF.

This chain uses TRBV10-3 with TRBJ2-5; 13 bases fit TRBD2. The tail of the sequence fits TRBJ2-7 better, so the J call may be wrong. Germline lookup yields CDR1 ENHRY and CDR2 SYGVKD. This CDR3 spans 15 amino acids. The CDR3 DNA sequence: TGTGCCATCAATTCCGGACTAGCGGGGGCCTACGAGCAGTACTTC. This gives the protein CAINSGLAGAYEQYF.

This clonotype has just a few counts. The chain is built from TRBV5-1 and TRBJ1-6, with TRBD1 identical over 11 bases. The trim removed 4 bases at V and 10 bases at J, leaving 28 bases unmatched. The CDR3 length is 22 residues. Germline CDR1 and CDR2: SGHRS and YFSETQ. CDR3 amino acids: CASSTGQGALIPLVLFGSPLHF. The CDR3 DNA is TGCGCCAGCAGCACCGGACAGGGGGCCCTTATCCCGTTAGTTTTATTTGGCTCACCCCTCCACTTT.

V usage is TRBV2 and J usage is TRBJ2-5; a weak D match, TRBD2 (6 bases). V lost 2 bases and J 11 bases, leaving 24 bases between the germline ends. The CDR3 runs 16 residues. Germline loops: CDR1 SNHLY, CDR2 FYNNEI. Here the CDR3 reads CASSERGSSSYNEQYF. The CDR3 nucleotides are TGTGCCAGCAGTGAACGGGGGAGTTCCTCCTACAATGAGCAGTACTTC.

The genes are TRBV12-3 or TRBV12-4 and TRBJ1-1; no firm D call. The CDR3 totals 11 residues. V was shortened by 1 base and J by 11 bases, with 8 bases between the two germline ends. The CDR3 DNA follows: TGTGCCAGCAGTTTAGGTACGACGGCTTTCTTT. Amino acid sequence: CASSLGTTAFF.

This clonotype was picked up a small number of times. The gene calls are TRBV6-1 and TRBJ2-7; D remains unclear. The CDR3 has 15 amino acids. Between the trimmed V and J ends, which lost 6 bases and 1 base, there was a span of 16 bases. Per germline, CDR1 MNHNS and CDR2 SASEGT. The DNA of the CDR3 is TGTGCCAGCAGCGTAACGCCCCTGAATTCCTACGAGCAGTACTTC. Encoded protein: CASSVTPLNSYEQYF.

The rearrangement uses TRBV29-1 and TRBJ1-1, with D possibly TRBD1 on 5 matching bases. The V end was cut by 0 bases, the J end by 7 bases, with 15 bases between. This CDR3 is built from 14 residues. The V gene's germline CDR1 is SQVTM and CDR2 ANQGSEA. The CDR3 region has the DNA TGCAGCGTTGAAGAGGGCCTTAAGGACATTGAAGCTTTCTTT. This sequence encodes CSVEEGLKDIEAFF.

Regarding this clonotype: A single base separates this from a much larger clone, so it may be a read error. The chain combines TRBV10-3 with TRBJ1-2; weak D call: TRBD1 (5 bases). Germline lookup yields CDR1 ENHRY and CDR2 SYGVKD. This CDR3 has 12 amino acids. The CDR3 sequence is CVIMGGGYGYTF. Here the CDR3 DNA reads TGTGTCATCATGGGGGGTGGCTATGGCTACACCTTC.

J is TRBJ2-1 and V is TRBV6-1, with a weak D call TRBD2 (6 bases). There are 10 residues in the CDR3. The V end was cut by 7 bases, the J end by 10 bases, with 8 bases between. CDR1 is MNHNS, CDR2 SASEGT, per germline. This CDR3 is CASTAGEQFF. The CDR3 DNA sequence: TGTGCCAGCACCGCGGGAGAGCAGTTCTTC.

On this clonotype itself: This clone may be a read error of a much larger clone one base away. This is likely a read error, given that the CDR3 carries no conserved phenylalanine or tryptophan at its end. The chain joins TRBV6-6 to TRBJ1-6, with a tentative D call TRBD1 (5 bases). Germline values: CDR1 MNHNY, CDR2 SVGAGI (reference sequence). The V end lost 5 bases, the J end lost 5 bases, and 19 bases lay between the germline ends. This CDR3 is built from 17 residues. CDR3 DNA sequence: TGTGCCAGCAGTCTAGGGGCCGGTCCCAGAAATAATTCACCCCTCCACTCT. It encodes CASSLGAGPRNNSPLHS.

The J gene is TRBJ2-3, the V gene TRBV3-1; maybe TRBD2 (6 bases). There are 16 residues in the CDR3. V was cut by 0 bases and J by 0 bases, with 10 bases left in between. Germline V gene data show CDR1 as LGHDT and CDR2 as YNNKEL (reference sequence). This chain's CDR3 is CASSQDFSGSTDTQYF. CDR3 sequence (DNA): TGTGCCAGCAGCCAAGATTTTAGCGGAAGCACAGATACGCAGTATTTT.

This clonotype was seen more than once but under ten times. The V call is TRBV2, the J call TRBJ1-2; D is uncertain. The V and J ends lost 6 bases and 6 bases respectively, with 8 bases between them. The CDR3 is 11 residues long. CDR1 is SNHLY, CDR2 FYNNEI, per germline. The chain's CDR3 is CASRRYDGYTF. The CDR3 coding sequence is TGTGCCAGCAGAAGGTATGATGGCTACACCTTC.